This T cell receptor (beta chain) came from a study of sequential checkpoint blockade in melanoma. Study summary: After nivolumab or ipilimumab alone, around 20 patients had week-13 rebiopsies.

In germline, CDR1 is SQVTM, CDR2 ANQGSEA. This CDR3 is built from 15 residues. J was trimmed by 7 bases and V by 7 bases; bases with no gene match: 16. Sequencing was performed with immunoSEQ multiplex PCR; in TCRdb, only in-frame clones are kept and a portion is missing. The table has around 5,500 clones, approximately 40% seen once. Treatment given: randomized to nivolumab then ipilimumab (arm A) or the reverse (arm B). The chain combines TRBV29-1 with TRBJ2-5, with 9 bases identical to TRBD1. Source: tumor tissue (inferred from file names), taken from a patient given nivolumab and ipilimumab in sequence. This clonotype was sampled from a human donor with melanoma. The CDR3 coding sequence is TGCAGCGGTCTGATGTGGGACAGGGATCCTGGGACCCAGTACTTC. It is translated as CSGLMWDRDPGTQYF.